This TCR beta chain was sequenced in a study of T cells after yellow fever vaccination. TCRdb called the 5' RACE reads again in MiXCR, with one record for every CDR3 protein. In the table there are 300,000 to 400,000 distinct CDR3 sequences, about 11% of which are singletons. In this sample, this clonotype turned up many times. Trimming stripped 1 base from V and 7 bases from J, with 14 bases between. The CDR3 covers 14 residues. The germline CDR1 and CDR2 sequences are SGHTA and FQGNSA. This TCR derives from a man aged 18 to 29 who received the YFV17D yellow fever vaccine. The J gene is TRBJ2-7, the V gene TRBV7-2, with D tentatively TRBD2 (6 bases). Sequencing was performed on CD4+ T cells sorted from PBMCs, taken 45 days after the yellow fever booster vaccination. The CDR3 region is CASSLVGGAREQYF. CDR3 in DNA: TGTGCCAGCAGCTTAGTAGGCGGGGCGCGAGAGCAGTACTTC.